This TCR beta chain was obtained from a study of blood T cell repertoires in COVID-19. Study details: Sites in the United States, Italy and Spain provided acute and convalescent COVID-19 samples. Sample material is recorded as cDNA or gDNA derived from T cells, B-cell-depleted T cells, or PBMCs.

Trimming took 4 bases from V and 7 from J, leaving 11 bases between them. The germline V gene has CDR1 ENHRY and CDR2 SYGVKD. The CDR3 length is 13 residues. As processed by the authors: Quantification of nucleated cells was approximated via reference gene primer amplification. Clones were sequenced by immunoSEQ multiplex PCR, and TCRdb holds only the in-frame ones, with some missing. The D gene and trimming were derived from the DNA, and the V and J assignments and clone size from that table. The sample includes about 130,000 clones, approximately 80% seen only once; the top ten take approximately 8.7%. This clone showed up just a few times.

The chain couples TRBV10-3 to TRBJ1-5; a possible D gene is TRBD1 (6 bases). Sequenced input: peripheral blood. This clonotype originated in a man aged 35 to 55 with active or convalescent COVID-19. The CDR3 here is CAISATGAQPQHF. CDR3 nucleotides: TGTGCCATCAGTGCGACAGGAGCCCAGCCCCAGCATTTT.